These 25 T cell receptor beta chains came from one sample sequenced in a study of shared clonotypes between healthy human individuals. Only in-frame clones appear in the TCRdb table, and some are missing; sequencing was by immunoSEQ multiplex PCR. The sample carries some 2,100,000 clones, approximately 96% recorded once. The sequencing input was naive CD4+ T cells sorted from blood. Subset noted: CD45RA+ positively selected. These receptors all stem from a man younger than 35 in good health.

This clone was picked up a small number of times. This specimen includes other DNA sequences encoding the same CDR3. The chain links TRBV11-3 to TRBJ1-3; unclear D gene. Looked up from germline, CDR1 is SGHNT and CDR2 is YENEEA. The length of the CDR3 is 11 residues. Trimming removed 4 bases at V and 2 bases at J, with 0 bases between. The CDR3 is CASSSGNTIYF. CDR3 DNA sequence: TGTGCCAGCAGCTCTGGAAACACCATATATTTT.

This clone was recorded only once. The chain joins TRBV11-2 to TRBJ2-7; 7 bases are a match to TRBD2. The J segment lost 3 bases and the V segment lost 0 bases, leaving 11 bases of the junction unmatched. The CDR3 extends over 17 amino acids. CDR1 SGHAT and CDR2 FQNNGV come from the germline V gene. The CDR3 sequence: CASSLDPGTIAGYEQYF. Written as DNA, the CDR3 is TGTGCCAGCAGCTTAGACCCCGGGACTATAGCGGGCTACGAGCAGTACTTC. The whole variable domain, filled in from reference TRBV11-2 and TRBJ2-7, reads EAGVAQSPRYKIIEKRQSVAFWCNPISGHATLYWYQQILGQGPKLLIQFQNNGVVDDSQLPKDRFSAERLKGVDSTLKIQPAKLEDSAVYLCASSLDPGTIAGYEQYFGPGTRLTVT.

This chain joins TRBV18 and TRBJ1-1; tentative D call: TRBD1 (5 bases). This CDR3 has 14 residues. From germline, CDR1 is KGHSH and CDR2 LQKENI. V gave up 6 bases and J gave up 5 bases, with 16 bases separating them. The CDR3 sequence is CASSVQRGWTEAFF. The DNA for the CDR3 is TGTGCCAGCTCGGTACAGAGGGGATGGACTGAAGCTTTCTTT.

V gene TRBV5-5 combines with J gene TRBJ2-7; 8 bases agree with TRBD2. There are 16 residues in the CDR3. Germline CDR1 is SGHKS and CDR2 is YYEKEE (reference sequence). V lost 0 bases and J lost 5; bases outside the gene matches: 10. The CDR3 bases are TGTGCCAGCAGCTTGGCCGGAAGCGGGAGTCCCCACGAGCAGTACTTC. Its translation: CASSLAGSGSPHEQYF.

This chain joins TRBV7-9 and TRBJ2-7; D is undetermined. The V gene lost 4 bases and the J gene lost 6 bases, with 10 bases spanning the gap. The CDR3 is made up of 12 amino acids. Germline-derived CDR1 and CDR2 are SEHNR and FQNEAQ (reference sequence). Here the CDR3 DNA reads TGTGCCAGCAGCTCAGATTACATCGAGCAGTACTTC. Amino acid sequence: CASSSDYIEQYF.

This clone has only one observation. The V gene is TRBV6-6, the J gene TRBJ1-2; D is perhaps TRBD1 (6 bases). There are 14 residues in the CDR3. CDR1 MNHNY and CDR2 SVGAGI come from the germline V gene (reference sequence). Trimming took 1 base from V and 5 from J, leaving 11 bases between them. In DNA, the CDR3 is TGTGCCAGCAGTTACTTTCCAGGGGAGTATGGCTACACCTTC. It codes for CASSYFPGEYGYTF.

A word on this clone: This sample includes further DNA sequences coding for the same CDR3. The CDR3 sequence: CASSLLAGGTYNEQFF. The CDR3 DNA reads as TGTGCCAGCAGCTTGTTAGCGGGGGGGACCTACAATGAGCAGTTCTTC. J is TRBJ2-1 and V is TRBV7-9, with 11 bases fitting TRBD2. Germline-derived CDR1 and CDR2 are SEHNR and FQNEAQ (reference sequence). V shed 3 bases and J 2 bases; nucleotides not matched to a gene: 3. The CDR3 sequence is 16 residues long.

This clone showed up just a few times. This chain connects TRBV2 to TRBJ1-2, with D possibly TRBD1 on 5 matching bases. The germline gives CDR1 SNHLY, CDR2 FYNNEI. The CDR3 spans 13 residues. V gave up 6 bases and J gave up 4 bases, with 12 bases separating them. CDR3 sequence: CASRGDGFYGYTF. In DNA, the CDR3 is TGTGCCAGCAGGGGGGACGGCTTCTATGGCTACACCTTC.

The rearrangement links TRBV5-6 to TRBJ2-1, with D tentatively TRBD1 or TRBD2 (6 bases each). The V end was cut by 3 bases, the J end by 10 bases, with 23 bases between. The CDR3 covers 16 residues. CDR1 and CDR2 (germline): SGHDT, YYEEEE. CDR3 nucleotide sequence: TGTGCCAGCAGCTCGAAGGGGCGGGGCCACCAGGGGGAGCAGTTCTTC. This codes for CASSSKGRGHQGEQFF. Filled out from reference TRBV5-6 and TRBJ2-1, the complete variable domain reads DAGVTQSPTHLIKTRGQQVTLRCSPKSGHDTVSWYQQALGQGPQFIFQYYEEEERQRGNFPDRFSGHQFPNYSSELNVNALLLGDSALYLCASSSKGRGHQGEQFFGPGTRLTVL.

The chain combines TRBV4-3 with TRBJ1-2; 7 positions agree with TRBD1. Germline V gene lookup returns CDR1 LGHNA and CDR2 YSLEER. V was clipped by 0 bases and J by 5 bases; unmatched bases: 12. The CDR3 totals 17 residues. CDR3 loop: CASSQERGGSLIYGYTF. The DNA of the CDR3 is TGCGCCAGCAGCCAAGAAAGAGGGGGCTCACTAATATATGGCTACACCTTC.

The chain links TRBV4-1 to TRBJ1-4; D remains ambiguous. V was trimmed by 1 base and J by 0 bases, leaving 0 bases between them. The CDR3 is 13 amino acids. Germline CDR1 is MGHRA and CDR2 is YSYEKL. This chain's CDR3 is CASSQATNEKLFF. The CDR3, as DNA: TGCGCCAGCAGCCAAGCAACTAATGAAAAACTGTTTTTT.

This chain connects TRBV6-5 to TRBJ2-3; a weak D match, TRBD2 (6 bases). V lost 5 bases, J lost 0 bases, and 12 bases lay in between. In germline, CDR1 is MNHEY, CDR2 SVGAGI. The CDR3 runs to 15 residues. The CDR3: CASSHSGPSTDTQYF. Here the CDR3 DNA reads TGTGCCAGCAGTCATAGCGGTCCTAGCACAGATACGCAGTATTTT.

J is TRBJ2-7 and V is TRBV5-1; D may be TRBD1 (8 bases). Germline assignment: CDR1 SGHRS and CDR2 YFSETQ. Trimming left V 4 bases short and J 1 base short, with 15 bases between. This CDR3 contains 15 residues. DNA of the CDR3: TGCGCCAGCAGCCCACAGGGGGGGAAATCCTACGAGCAGTACTTC. It yields the protein CASSPQGGKSYEQYF.

The chain employs TRBV6-5 and TRBJ1-2; 7 bases line up with TRBD1. Germline V gene sequence: CDR1 MNHEY, CDR2 SVGAGI. The CDR3 contains 15 residues. The J segment lost 8 bases and the V segment lost 0 bases, leaving 9 bases of the junction unmatched. Written as DNA, the CDR3 is TGTGCCAGCAGTTACTCCGACAGGGATCCGAGAGGCTACACCTTC. Encoded protein: CASSYSDRDPRGYTF.

The chain couples TRBV7-8 to TRBJ2-3; 8 positions agree with TRBD2. V shed 0 bases and J 4 bases; nucleotides not matched to a gene: 6. Germline V gene lookup returns CDR1 SGHVS and CDR2 FQNEAQ. This CDR3 region has 16 residues. The CDR3 here is CASSLAPGGVADTQYF. Here the CDR3 DNA reads TGTGCCAGCAGCTTAGCCCCGGGGGGGGTGGCAGATACGCAGTATTTT.

The DNA for the CDR3 is TGTGCCAGTGGGGGCTATGGTAACGAGCAGTACTTC. The encoded protein is CASGGYGNEQYF. The rearrangement uses TRBV19 and TRBJ2-7; a weak D match, TRBD1 (6 bases). Trimming took 8 bases from V and 5 from J, leaving 13 bases between them. Germline lookup yields CDR1 LNHDA and CDR2 SQIVND (reference sequence). The CDR3 runs 12 residues.

V and J are TRBV4-2 and TRBJ2-3, with 9 bases lining up with TRBD2. CDR1 LGHNA and CDR2 YNFKEQ come from the germline V gene. The CDR3 is 17 residues long. Germline trimming cut 0 bases from V and 7 bases from J; bases unmatched to any gene: 11. The CDR3 sequence is CASSQENGGGGANTQYF. CDR3 DNA: TGTGCCAGCAGCCAAGAAAACGGCGGCGGGGGGGCAAATACGCAGTATTTT.

The chain couples TRBV18 to TRBJ2-7; weak D call: TRBD1 (5 bases). With 0 bases removed from V and 2 bases from J, the gap between germline ends came to 11 bases. The CDR3 sequence is 15 residues long. CDR1 is KGHSH and CDR2 is LQKENI in the germline V gene. The CDR3 loop is CASSPPIRAPYEQYF. CDR3 DNA sequence: TGTGCCAGCTCACCACCCATCAGGGCGCCCTACGAGCAGTACTTC.

The chain employs TRBV2 and TRBJ1-6; D is ambiguous. Germline values: CDR1 SNHLY, CDR2 FYNNEI. The CDR3 is made up of 15 amino acids. V was clipped by 3 bases and J by 2 bases, with 8 bases between them. The CDR3 sequence is CASSEIGTYNSPLHF. The CDR3, as DNA: TGTGCCAGCAGTGAGATAGGTACCTATAATTCACCCCTCCACTTT.

The chain carries TRBV6-5 and TRBJ2-3, with TRBD2 identical over 10 bases. Germline V gene lookup returns CDR1 MNHEY and CDR2 SVGAGI. Trimming took 2 bases from V and 6 from J; bases not matched to a gene: 8. This CDR3 is built from 16 residues. The CDR3 DNA reads as TGTGCCAGCAGTTACAGAGCGGGAGGGGATTTGGATACGCAGTATTTT. Its translation is CASSYRAGGDLDTQYF.

This clone was counted a single time. The chain couples TRBV30 to TRBJ2-3, with D uncertain. Trimming left V 4 bases short and J 1 base short, with 3 bases between. The CDR3 is 11 amino acids. Germline CDR1 is GTSNPN and CDR2 is SVGIG (reference sequence). The CDR3 nucleotides are TGTGCCTGGATGGGCACAGATACGCAGTATTTT. Translation: CAWMGTDTQYF.

The V call is TRBV5-1, the J call TRBJ1-1; no clear D gene. The CDR3 totals 13 residues. CDR1 and CDR2 (germline): SGHRS, YFSETQ. Trimming removed 3 bases at V and 5 bases at J, with 11 bases between. As DNA, the CDR3 is TGCGCCAGCAGCTCGATGTTGGGGACTGAAGCTTTCTTT. It specifies CASSSMLGTEAFF.

This chain connects TRBV5-1 to TRBJ2-7; D may match TRBD1 or TRBD2 (6 bases each). CDR3 length: 16 amino acids. Germline assignment: CDR1 SGHRS and CDR2 YFSETQ. V was cut by 4 bases and J by 0 bases, with 17 bases left in between. CDR3 nucleotides: TGCGCCAGCAGCCCCGGCCGGGGGCTACTCTCCTACGAGCAGTACTTC. As protein: CASSPGRGLLSYEQYF.

The chain links TRBV10-3 to TRBJ2-1, with 10 positions matching TRBD1. Germline-derived CDR1 and CDR2 are ENHRY and SYGVKD. The CDR3 runs 14 residues. V gave up 4 bases and J gave up 7 bases; unmatched junction bases: 4. This CDR3 is CAISAGQGKNEQFF. CDR3 coding DNA: TGTGCCATCAGTGCGGGACAGGGGAAAAATGAGCAGTTCTTC.

V gene TRBV30 combines with J gene TRBJ2-7, with 16 bases fitting TRBD2. Germline V lookup: CDR1 GTSNPN, CDR2 SVGIG (reference sequence). The J segment lost 3 bases and the V segment lost 4 bases, leaving 6 bases of the junction unmatched. The CDR3 is made up of 16 amino acids. The CDR3 spells CAWMGLAGGLGYEQYF. The CDR3 DNA is TGTGCCTGGATGGGACTAGCGGGGGGGCTTGGCTACGAGCAGTACTTC.